The 15 T cell receptor beta chains reported below all come from one sample, sequenced in a study of T cell responses to AZD1222 COVID-19 vaccine. The repertoire was sequenced with immunoSEQ multiplex PCR; TCRdb's copy has only in-frame clones and lacks some. The table lists more than 75,000 clones, 92% of them singletons, with approximately 5.2% in the top ten. Sequencing used peripheral blood, obtained on day 0 of AZD1222 vaccination. These receptors all come from an adult in good health.

The J gene is TRBJ2-1, the V gene TRBV2; TRBD1 agrees at 8 bases. The junction had 11 bases not matched to a gene; V was cut back by 6 bases and J by 4 bases. The V gene's germline CDR1 is SNHLY and CDR2 FYNNEI. The CDR3 covers 16 residues. The CDR3 region is CASSPPTGGSYNEQFF. Written as DNA, the CDR3 is TGTGCCAGCAGCCCACCCACAGGGGGGAGTTACAATGAGCAGTTCTTC.

J is TRBJ1-3 and V is TRBV5-6, with D tentatively TRBD1 (5 bases). The CDR3 contains 15 residues. V was cut by 4 bases and J by 0 bases, with 11 bases left in between. CDR1 is SGHDT and CDR2 is YYEEEE in the germline V gene. CDR3 protein: CASSLGGTSGNTIYF. The CDR3 DNA sequence: TGTGCCAGCAGCCTCGGGGGTACCTCTGGAAACACCATATATTTT. Looking up the rest from reference TRBV5-6 and TRBJ1-3 gives the full variable domain: DAGVTQSPTHLIKTRGQQVTLRCSPKSGHDTVSWYQQALGQGPQFIFQYYEEEERQRGNFPDRFSGHQFPNYSSELNVNALLLGDSALYLCASSLGGTSGNTIYFGEGSWLTVV.

The rearrangement links TRBV5-4 to TRBJ2-1; a possible D gene is TRBD2 (6 bases). The CDR3 loop spans 15 amino acids. The germline V gene encodes CDR1 SGHNT and CDR2 YYREEE (reference sequence). V was cut by 5 bases and J by 0 bases, with 12 bases left in between. The DNA of the CDR3 is TGTGCCAGCAGAATTAGCGGAAGCTCCTACAATGAGCAGTTCTTC. Translation: CASRISGSSYNEQFF.

The chain joins TRBV28 to TRBJ2-7, with D possibly TRBD2 on 5 matching bases. The CDR3 is 13 amino acids. Trimming removed 6 bases at V and 3 bases at J, with 12 bases between. From germline, CDR1 is MDHEN and CDR2 SYDVKM. The CDR3 DNA is TGTGCCAGCAGGCCCGGGGTTAACTACGAGCAGTACTTC. It specifies CASRPGVNYEQYF.

The chain uses TRBV5-1 and TRBJ1-1; tentative D call: TRBD1 (6 bases). The CDR3 totals 13 residues. Trimming shortened V by 4 bases and J by 7 bases, and 14 bases separated the two germline ends. Germline CDR1 and CDR2: SGHRS and YFSETQ. CDR3 sequence: CASSKGQRGEAFF. The CDR3 coding sequence is TGCGCCAGCAGCAAGGGACAACGGGGTGAAGCTTTCTTT.

The genes are TRBV5-6 and TRBJ2-2, with 9 bases identical to TRBD2. V shed 4 bases, J shed 3 bases, and the junction held 4 bases outside the gene matches. Per germline, CDR1 SGHDT and CDR2 YYEEEE. This CDR3 region has 15 residues. CDR3 in amino acids: CASSPSGRYTGELFF. The DNA of the CDR3 is TGTGCCAGCAGCCCGAGCGGGAGGTACACCGGGGAGCTGTTTTTT.

This chain connects TRBV28 to TRBJ1-2, with D tentatively TRBD1 (5 bases). CDR1 and CDR2 from the germline V gene are MDHEN and SYDVKM. V shed 6 bases and J shed 5 bases, with 19 bases lying between them. This CDR3 spans 15 amino acids. The CDR3 protein is CASRLISSAGYGYTF. The CDR3 region has the DNA TGTGCCAGCAGACTAATCAGTTCGGCAGGGTATGGCTACACCTTC.

The genes are TRBV6-1 and TRBJ2-4; tentative D call: TRBD2 (5 bases). The CDR3 sequence is 15 residues long. The V end lost 3 bases, the J end lost 7 bases, and 16 bases lay between the germline ends. Germline lookup yields CDR1 MNHNS and CDR2 SASEGT. CDR3 amino acids: CASSDPLSGGNIQYF. CDR3 DNA: TGTGCCAGCAGTGACCCGTTAAGTGGAGGCAACATTCAGTACTTC.

The chain uses TRBV10-3 and TRBJ1-1; D unresolved. V gave up 3 bases and J gave up 5 bases, with 4 bases separating them. The CDR3 is 11 amino acids. Per the germline V gene, CDR1 is ENHRY and CDR2 is SYGVKD. Written as DNA, the CDR3 is TGTGCCATCAGTGACGTAACTGAAGCTTTCTTT. Encoded protein: CAISDVTEAFF.

The chain recombines TRBV6-5 with TRBJ2-7, with TRBD1 matching 7 bases. In germline, CDR1 is MNHEY, CDR2 SVGAGI. This CDR3 contains 16 residues. After removal of 2 bases from V and 7 bases from J, the junction contained 14 bases not matched to a gene. This CDR3 is CASSYTLRRQGGEQYF. The CDR3 region has the DNA TGTGCCAGCAGTTACACGCTGCGTCGACAGGGCGGGGAGCAGTACTTC.

The chain recombines TRBV10-3 with TRBJ2-7; TRBD2 matches 11 bases. The CDR3 totals 13 residues. V shed 10 bases, J shed 3 bases, and the junction held 5 bases outside the gene matches. Germline assignment: CDR1 ENHRY and CDR2 SYGVKD. CDR3 region: CATLAGVLYEQYF. The CDR3, as DNA: TGTGCCACACTAGCGGGAGTTCTCTACGAGCAGTACTTC.

A single count supports this clone. V and J are TRBV5-1 and TRBJ1-2; TRBD1 might be the D (5 bases). From germline, CDR1 is SGHRS and CDR2 YFSETQ. This CDR3 has 13 residues. Deletions cut 0 bases from V and 8 bases from J, with 11 bases between. The DNA for the CDR3 is TGCGCCAGCAGCTTGGACGGGGCGGGCGGCTACACCTTC. Translation gives CASSLDGAGGYTF.

J is TRBJ2-1 and V is TRBV6-5, with TRBD1 identical over 9 bases. CDR1 is MNHEY and CDR2 is SVGAGI in the germline V gene. This CDR3 has 14 amino acids. The ends lost 6 bases at V and 3 bases at J; junction bases unmatched: 3. CDR3 sequence (DNA): TGTGCCAGCAGCCAGGGACAGGGCTACAATGAGCAGTTCTTC. This translates into CASSQGQGYNEQFF.

The chain carries TRBV6-5 and TRBJ2-7; 10 positions agree with TRBD1. Germline assignment: CDR1 MNHEY and CDR2 SVGAGI. This CDR3 is 13 amino acids long. The V segment lost 10 bases and the J segment 7 bases; nucleotides outside the gene matches: 10. In nucleotides, the CDR3 is TGTGCCACGTCCAGACAGGGGGCCGAAGAGCAGTACTTC. It yields the protein CATSRQGAEEQYF.

The chain couples TRBV5-1 to TRBJ2-2, with D possibly matching TRBD1 (6 bases). This CDR3 is 18 amino acids long. V was cut by 1 base and J by 1 base, with 17 bases left in between. Germline lookup yields CDR1 SGHRS and CDR2 YFSETQ. The DNA for the CDR3 is TGCGCCAGCAGCTTGCCGGTCGGTACAGGGCAGAACACCGGGGAGCTGTTTTTT. Translated, it gives CASSLPVGTGQNTGELFF.